The 20 T cell receptor beta chains given below trace back to one sample, sequenced in a study of cytomegalovirus exposure and HLA in healthy donors. PCR employed 60 Vbeta and 13 Jbeta primers. TCRdb's copy holds only in-frame clones and misses some; the assay was immunoSEQ multiplex PCR. The repertoire holds approximately 150,000 clones, with 82% as singletons. Sequencing was performed on PBMCs. All receptors come from a middle-aged woman in good health and CMV-seronegative.

The chain uses TRBV28 and TRBJ2-5; 9 nucleotides match TRBD2. CDR3 length equals 15 residues. V shed 4 bases, J shed 3 bases, and the junction held 6 bases outside the gene matches. The germline gives CDR1 MDHEN, CDR2 SYDVKM. CDR3 in DNA: TGTGCCAGCAGTTCGACTAGCGGTATAAAAGAGACCCAGTACTTC. Amino acid sequence: CASSSTSGIKETQYF. The full variable domain, in which reference TRBV28 and TRBJ2-5 provide the parts outside the CDR3, is DVKVTQSSRYLVKRTGEKVFLECVQDMDHENMFWYRQDPGLGLRLIYFSYDVKMKEKGDIPEGYSVSREKKERFSLILESASTNQTSMYLCASSSTSGIKETQYFGPGTRLLVL.

V and J are TRBV7-2 and TRBJ1-5; 8 bases align to TRBD1. The CDR3 is 14 amino acids. The V segment lost 5 bases and the J segment 6 bases; nucleotides outside the gene matches: 6. Germline CDR1 is SGHTA and CDR2 is FQGNSA. CDR3 in DNA: TGTGCCAGCAGCCCAGGACAGGGCGGTCAGCCCCAGCATTTT. It specifies CASSPGQGGQPQHF.

This chain connects TRBV19 to TRBJ2-7; TRBD2 matches at 8 bases. Germline V gene data show CDR1 as LNHDA and CDR2 as SQIVND (reference sequence). The CDR3 loop spans 18 amino acids. V trimming: 1 base; J trimming: 2 bases; junction bases outside the gene matches: 13. As DNA, the CDR3 is TGTGCCAGTAGTATAGTTTGGGGCGGAACTAGCGGAACCTACGAGCAGTACTTC. As protein: CASSIVWGGTSGTYEQYF.

There are a few counts of this clone. This sequence joins TRBV9 and TRBJ2-7, with 7 bases aligning to TRBD1. The CDR3 is 14 amino acids. From germline, CDR1 is SGDLS and CDR2 YYNGEE. Unmatched junction bases numbered 3, after V lost 1 base and J lost 2 bases. In nucleotides, the CDR3 is TGTGCCAGCAGCGTACAGGGGGTCCCCTACGAGCAGTACTTC. Translating it yields CASSVQGVPYEQYF.

The CDR3 bases are TGTGCCAGCACCCCCGGGACTCGCACTGAAGCTTTCTTT. The encoded protein is CASTPGTRTEAFF. J is TRBJ1-1 and V is TRBV6-6; possibly TRBD1 for D (5 bases). The CDR3 has 13 residues. Germline V lookup: CDR1 MNHNY, CDR2 SVGAGI (reference sequence). Trimming removed 7 bases from V and 4 bases from J, with 13 bases in between.

The gene calls are TRBV13 and TRBJ2-5, with D hard to call. Germline V CDR1 and CDR2: PRHDT, FYEKMQ (reference sequence). V was cut by 5 bases and J by 5 bases, with 12 bases left in between. This CDR3 contains 13 residues. In nucleotides, the CDR3 is TGTGCCAGCAGCGCTTATGGCCAGGAGACCCAGTACTTC. Protein product: CASSAYGQETQYF. The variable domain in full, completed from reference TRBV13 and TRBJ2-5, reads AAGVIQSPRHLIKEKRETATLKCYPIPRHDTVYWYQQGPGQDPQFLISFYEKMQSDKGSIPDRFSAQQFSDYHSELNMSSLELGDSALYFCASSAYGQETQYFGPGTRLLVL.

V is TRBV6-5 and J is TRBJ2-4; D is possibly TRBD2 (5 bases). Germline V gives CDR1 MNHEY, CDR2 SVGAGI. CDR3 size: 14 residues. V shed 6 bases and J shed 8 bases, with 17 bases lying between them. CDR3 sequence reads: CASRRNTGFYIQYF. In nucleotides, the CDR3 is TGTGCCAGCAGAAGAAACACGGGGTTTTACATTCAGTACTTC.

The CDR3 DNA follows: TGTGCCAGCAGTCCGCCACGGACAGGTTATGGCTACACCTTC. Its protein is CASSPPRTGYGYTF. The chain has TRBV6-6 and TRBJ1-2; 7 bases are a match to TRBD1. The V gene's germline CDR1 is MNHNY and CDR2 SVGAGI (reference sequence). Unmatched junction bases numbered 8, after V lost 5 bases and J lost 5 bases. The CDR3 totals 14 residues.

Details on this clone: Given the absence of the conserved phenylalanine or tryptophan at the CDR3 end, a read error is likely. The rearrangement links TRBV18 to TRBJ2-7, with a possible D match to TRBD2 (6 bases). V dropped 6 bases and J dropped 7 bases, with 16 bases sitting between them. This CDR3 is built from 13 residues. Germline V lookup: CDR1 KGHSH, CDR2 LQKENI. CDR3 amino acids: CASSRGEGGEQYL. The CDR3 nucleotides read TGTGCCAGCTCCCGCGGGGAAGGAGGGGAGCAGTACCTC.

The rearrangement links TRBV19 to TRBJ2-1; 15 positions match TRBD2. This CDR3 is built from 16 residues. Germline V gives CDR1 LNHDA, CDR2 SQIVND (reference sequence). With V trimmed by 3 bases and J by 9 bases, 6 bases remained unmatched. Here the CDR3 DNA reads TGTGCCAGTAGTATTAAAGGACTAGCGGGAGGGGGTGAGCAGTTCTTC. Amino acids: CASSIKGLAGGGEQFF.

This CDR3 reads CASSPVMTSGRFEQYF. CDR3 DNA: TGTGCCAGCAGCCCAGTTATGACTAGCGGGCGATTTGAGCAGTACTTC. This chain joins TRBV7-9 and TRBJ2-7; 10 nucleotides agree with TRBD2. V was clipped by 5 bases and J by 7 bases; unmatched bases: 14. Germline loops: CDR1 SEHNR, CDR2 FQNEAQ (reference sequence). This CDR3 is 16 amino acids long.

This chain joins TRBV5-1 and TRBJ1-5; 7 nucleotides match TRBD1. V was clipped by 0 bases and J by 5 bases; unmatched bases: 2. The CDR3 loop spans 14 amino acids. Germline V gives CDR1 SGHRS, CDR2 YFSETQ. CDR3 region: CASSLGQGDQPQHF. The DNA of the CDR3 is TGCGCCAGCAGCTTGGGACAGGGAGATCAGCCCCAGCATTTT.

The gene calls are TRBV28 and TRBJ1-5; 7 bases align to TRBD1. Trimming cost V 3 bases and J 6 bases; bases outside gene matches: 14. CDR1 and CDR2 (germline): MDHEN, SYDVKM. The CDR3 sequence is 17 residues long. This chain's CDR3 is CASSLVGGRGYGQPQHF. CDR3 bases: TGTGCCAGCAGTTTGGTTGGGGGCAGGGGGTACGGTCAGCCCCAGCATTTT.

The chain has TRBV28 and TRBJ2-7; weak D call: TRBD2 (5 bases). V shed 7 bases and J shed 2 bases, with 18 bases lying between them. The CDR3 extends over 15 amino acids. Germline V gene data show CDR1 as MDHEN and CDR2 as SYDVKM. The CDR3 loop is CASTTDFLPAYEQYF. CDR3 sequence (DNA): TGTGCCAGCACCACGGACTTTCTGCCTGCCTACGAGCAGTACTTC. Based on the CDR3 plus reference TRBV28 and TRBJ2-7, the full variable domain is DVKVTQSSRYLVKRTGEKVFLECVQDMDHENMFWYRQDPGLGLRLIYFSYDVKMKEKGDIPEGYSVSREKKERFSLILESASTNQTSMYLCASTTDFLPAYEQYFGPGTRLTVT.

The chain carries TRBV27 and TRBJ2-1; TRBD2 matches at 9 bases. J was trimmed by 7 bases and V by 2 bases; bases with no gene match: 9. The V gene's germline CDR1 is MNHEY and CDR2 SMNVEV (reference sequence). The CDR3 sequence is 16 residues long. The CDR3 sequence is CASSLGTSSTQNEQFF. The CDR3, as DNA: TGTGCCAGCAGTTTAGGGACTAGCTCTACCCAAAATGAGCAGTTCTTC.

The chain uses TRBV10-2 and TRBJ1-3; D may be TRBD1 (6 bases). The CDR3 loop spans 15 amino acids. From germline, CDR1 is WSHSY and CDR2 SAAADI. Trimming cost V 6 bases and J 0 bases, with 12 bases left between them. CDR3 nucleotides: TGCGCCAGCAGCTTGGACAGCCACTCTGGAAACACCATATATTTT. This codes for CASSLDSHSGNTIYF.

This chain links TRBV19 with TRBJ2-2, with TRBD1 as a possible D gene (6 bases). The germline gives CDR1 LNHDA, CDR2 SQIVND (reference sequence). Deletions cut 3 bases from V and 3 bases from J, with 11 bases between. This CDR3 is 15 amino acids long. The CDR3 DNA reads as TGTGCCAGTAGTATTCCAGGGGCTTACACCGGGGAGCTGTTTTTT. Translated, it gives CASSIPGAYTGELFF.

The V and J genes are TRBV7-2 and TRBJ2-3, with 7 bases aligning to TRBD1. The V gene end was trimmed by 5 bases and the J gene end by 4 bases; junction bases not matched to a gene: 9. CDR1 is SGHTA, CDR2 FQGNSA, per germline. CDR3 size: 15 residues. The CDR3 region is CASSPLTGTSDTQYF. The CDR3 nucleotides are TGTGCCAGCAGCCCTTTGACAGGGACCTCAGATACGCAGTATTTT.

This rearrangement joins TRBV2 to TRBJ2-1; no firm D call. Per germline, CDR1 SNHLY and CDR2 FYNNEI. The CDR3 is made up of 13 amino acids. V was clipped by 6 bases and J by 0 bases, with 6 bases between them. CDR3 sequence (DNA): TGTGCCAGCAGCTTTAGCTCCTACAATGAGCAGTTCTTC. Translating it yields CASSFSSYNEQFF.

The chain joins TRBV4-1 to TRBJ1-2; a weak D match, TRBD1 (5 bases). Germline lookup yields CDR1 MGHRA and CDR2 YSYEKL. Trimming pared 2 bases from V and 5 bases from J, leaving 18 bases between. The CDR3 runs 16 residues. CDR3 DNA: TGCGCCAGCAGCCAACCCACTAAGGGGTCCGGGTATGGCTACACCTTC. Encoded protein: CASSQPTKGSGYGYTF.